A single sample is the source of the 21 T cell receptor beta chains below, sequenced in a study of cytomegalovirus exposure and HLA in healthy donors. Libraries were prepared by immunoSEQ multiplex PCR; TCRdb keeps only in-frame clonotypes and omits some of them. Here the sample spans some 240,000 clones, roughly 85% being singletons. The sample consisted of PBMCs. The receptors here all came from a woman aged 18-29 years in good health and CMV-seronegative.

V is TRBV13 and J is TRBJ2-5; 7 bases align to TRBD1. The J segment lost 2 bases and the V segment lost 5 bases, leaving 5 bases of the junction unmatched. CDR1 and CDR2 (germline): PRHDT, FYEKMQ (reference sequence). The CDR3 has 14 residues. The CDR3 DNA reads TGTGCCAGCAGCATTCGGACAGGACAAGAGACCCAGTACTTC. It encodes CASSIRTGQETQYF.

The genes are TRBV7-3 and TRBJ1-2, with 7 bases identical to TRBD1. The CDR3 has 16 amino acids. The junction had 11 bases not matched to a gene; V was cut back by 5 bases and J by 2 bases. Germline values: CDR1 SGHTA, CDR2 FQGTGA. The CDR3 coding sequence is TGTGCCAGCAGCCCGGGACAGCCGAGTCAGAACTATGGCTACACCTTC. As protein: CASSPGQPSQNYGYTF.

The genes are TRBV5-4 and TRBJ2-1; TRBD1 agrees at 7 bases. This CDR3 has 13 amino acids. CDR1 is SGHNT and CDR2 is YYREEE in the germline V gene (reference sequence). V gave up 2 bases and J gave up 7 bases; unmatched junction bases: 3. This CDR3 reads CASSFDRANEQFF. The CDR3, as DNA: TGTGCCAGCAGCTTCGACAGGGCGAATGAGCAGTTCTTC.

The chain recombines TRBV6-5 with TRBJ1-1; TRBD1 matches at 7 bases. This CDR3 is built from 15 residues. V shed 4 bases, J shed 3 bases, and the junction held 8 bases outside the gene matches. Germline values: CDR1 MNHEY, CDR2 SVGAGI. This chain's CDR3 is CASSSPGTAHTEAFF. Written as DNA, the CDR3 is TGTGCCAGCAGTTCCCCCGGGACAGCACACACTGAAGCTTTCTTT.

Regarding this clone: Additional DNA sequences in this sample encode the identical CDR3. V and J are TRBV9 and TRBJ1-3; tentatively, D is TRBD1 (5 bases). This CDR3 is built from 14 residues. V gave up 2 bases and J gave up 1 base, with 7 bases separating them. From germline, CDR1 is SGDLS and CDR2 YYNGEE. CDR3 sequence reads: CASSVAGSGNTIYF. The CDR3 bases are TGTGCCAGCAGCGTTGCAGGGTCTGGAAACACCATATATTTT.

The gene calls are TRBV2 and TRBJ1-3; unclear D gene. Between the trimmed V and J ends, which lost 3 bases and 0 bases, there was a span of 9 bases. The CDR3 is 15 amino acids. The germline gives CDR1 SNHLY, CDR2 FYNNEI. The CDR3 spells CASSEGKSSGNTIYF. CDR3 nucleotide sequence: TGTGCCAGCAGTGAGGGGAAGAGCTCTGGAAACACCATATATTTT.

The J gene is TRBJ2-4, the V gene TRBV30, with 8 bases matching TRBD1. Germline V gene sequence: CDR1 GTSNPN, CDR2 SVGIG (reference sequence). V was pared by 0 bases and J by 7 bases, with 5 bases of the junction left unmatched. This CDR3 region has 14 residues. This CDR3 reads CAWSVLAGGNIQYF. CDR3 coding DNA: TGTGCCTGGAGTGTACTGGCAGGGGGCAACATTCAGTACTTC.

The chain has TRBV6-5 and TRBJ2-7, with D tentatively TRBD2 (6 bases). V was pared by 0 bases and J by 0 bases, with 12 bases between. Germline V lookup: CDR1 MNHEY, CDR2 SVGAGI. The CDR3 runs 16 residues. The CDR3 coding sequence is TGTGCCAGCAGTTACTCGGGGAGGTTGAGCTCCTACGAGCAGTACTTC. Its translation is CASSYSGRLSSYEQYF.

This chain connects TRBV4-1 to TRBJ1-2; D remains unclear. This CDR3 region has 13 residues. CDR1 is MGHRA and CDR2 is YSYEKL in the germline V gene. V dropped 1 base and J dropped 4 bases, with 7 bases sitting between them. The chain's CDR3 is CASSQADGYGYTF. The CDR3 coding sequence is TGCGCCAGCAGCCAAGCGGACGGCTATGGCTACACCTTC.

The chain links TRBV4-2 to TRBJ1-2; 7 nucleotides agree with TRBD1. With 4 bases clipped from V and 3 bases from J, the junction kept 8 bases outside the gene matches. Germline V gene sequence: CDR1 LGHNA, CDR2 YNFKEQ. The length of the CDR3 is 15 residues. Written as DNA, the CDR3 is TGTGCCAGCAGCCGGGAGGGACAGACATACTATGGCTACACCTTC. Translation gives CASSREGQTYYGYTF.

This clone was seen a single time. The chain combines TRBV4-1 with TRBJ2-3; no definite D call. Trimming cost V 1 base and J 4 bases, with 15 bases left between them. The CDR3 spans 16 residues. The germline V gene encodes CDR1 MGHRA and CDR2 YSYEKL. The CDR3 DNA follows: TGCGCCAGCAGCCAAGTCCGGCAGTCCCCCCCAGATACGCAGTATTTT. This encodes CASSQVRQSPPDTQYF.

The count of this clone is one. V usage is TRBV4-1 and J usage is TRBJ2-4, with D possibly being TRBD2 (6 bases). The CDR3 sequence is 16 residues long. The V gene's germline CDR1 is MGHRA and CDR2 YSYEKL. The V end lost 1 base, the J end lost 2 bases, and 12 bases lay between the germline ends. The CDR3 protein is CASSQGHRDSKNIQYF. CDR3 bases: TGCGCCAGCAGCCAAGGGCACCGGGACTCCAAAAACATTCAGTACTTC.

This clone was detected only once. The chain employs TRBV27 and TRBJ1-1; tentative D call: TRBD1 (5 bases). The CDR3 length is 15 residues. Trimming pared 2 bases from V and 5 bases from J, leaving 15 bases between. In germline, CDR1 is MNHEY, CDR2 SMNVEV (reference sequence). CDR3 nucleotide sequence: TGTGCCAGCAGTTTAGGGGGACCCCTGGTGACTGAAGCTTTCTTT. Its translation is CASSLGGPLVTEAFF.

The chain recombines TRBV5-1 with TRBJ1-4, with 8 bases fitting TRBD1. CDR1 and CDR2 from the germline V gene are SGHRS and YFSETQ. The CDR3 is 12 amino acids. J lost 8 bases, V lost 7 bases, and 4 bases had no gene match. Here the CDR3 DNA reads TGCGCCAGCTCGACAGGGGAAGAAAAACTGTTTTTT. This encodes CASSTGEEKLFF.

This chain joins TRBV7-8 and TRBJ2-5; D may be TRBD2 (7 bases). Germline lookup yields CDR1 SGHVS and CDR2 FQNEAQ. This CDR3 contains 15 residues. V was pared by 7 bases and J by 5 bases, with 20 bases between. Here the CDR3 DNA reads TGTGCCAGCACCCAAGGGATGGGGGGGCGCGAGACCCAGTACTTC. Its protein is CASTQGMGGRETQYF. Full variable domain (outside the CDR3, taken from reference TRBV7-8 and TRBJ2-5): GAGVSQSPRYKVAKRGQDVALRCDPISGHVSLFWYQQALGQGPEFLTYFQNEAQLDKSGLPSDRFFAERPEGSVSTLKIQRTQQEDSAVYLCASTQGMGGRETQYFGPGTRLLVL.

The chain links TRBV28 to TRBJ1-5; perhaps TRBD1 as D (6 bases). CDR1 and CDR2 from the germline V gene are MDHEN and SYDVKM. CDR3 length equals 15 residues. V was clipped by 2 bases and J by 3 bases, with 11 bases between them. DNA for the CDR3: TGTGCCAGCAGTTTACGGGGGGCGTACAATCAGCCCCAGCATTTT. Translating gives CASSLRGAYNQPQHF.

The chain has TRBV30 and TRBJ2-7, with 13 bases that match TRBD2. Germline V CDR1 and CDR2: GTSNPN, SVGIG (reference sequence). This CDR3 region has 16 residues. Trimming cost V 3 bases and J 2 bases; bases outside gene matches: 7. The chain's CDR3 is CAWRGGLAGAPYEQYF. The CDR3 DNA reads TGTGCCTGGAGGGGAGGACTAGCGGGGGCACCCTACGAGCAGTACTTC.

This chain uses TRBV28 with TRBJ1-4; D not resolved. Trimming pared 5 bases from V and 8 bases from J, leaving 9 bases between. CDR1 MDHEN and CDR2 SYDVKM come from the germline V gene. This CDR3 has 12 amino acids. For the CDR3, the DNA is TGTGCCAGCAGTCCATCGGCCGAAAAACTGTTTTTT. Protein sequence: CASSPSAEKLFF.

The chain recombines TRBV5-1 with TRBJ1-1, with a possible D match to TRBD1 (6 bases). This CDR3 is built from 16 residues. Germline V CDR1 and CDR2: SGHRS, YFSETQ. The V and J ends lost 4 bases and 11 bases respectively, with 27 bases between them. The CDR3, as DNA: TGCGCCAGCAGCCCGAGGGGGGAACACTCCCGCGGAGGGGCTTTCTTT. It yields the protein CASSPRGEHSRGGAFF.

The genes are TRBV4-1 and TRBJ1-2; no clear D. There are 15 residues in the CDR3. Germline V gene lookup returns CDR1 MGHRA and CDR2 YSYEKL. V was trimmed by 1 base and J by 4 bases, leaving 13 bases between them. The CDR3 bases are TGCGCCAGCAGCCAAGCGTTTGCAGTTAGCTATGGCTACACCTTC. It encodes CASSQAFAVSYGYTF.

The V call is TRBV6-1, the J call TRBJ2-1, with TRBD2 matching 7 bases. Germline lookup yields CDR1 MNHNS and CDR2 SASEGT. The trim removed 3 bases at V and 9 bases at J, leaving 14 bases unmatched. This CDR3 has 16 amino acids. CDR3 nucleotide sequence: TGTGCCAGCAGTGAGCAAACCGGTGTCTCGGGGGGTGAGCAGTTCTTC. Protein product: CASSEQTGVSGGEQFF.